This T cell receptor (beta chain) was captured in a study of OX40 agonist ivuxolimab in advanced cancers. The study in broad terms: Ivuxolimab was a fully human IgG2 agonistic monoclonal antibody targeting the costimulatory receptor OX40 (CD134). Intravenous ivuxolimab was administered to patients every 2 weeks at six dose levels: 0.01, 0.1, 0.3, 1.5, 3 and 10 mg/kg. Of the approximately 50 dose-escalation patients, hepatocellular carcinoma was present in 19, melanoma in some 15, renal cell carcinoma in 9 and head and neck cancer in 9. In the dose-escalation cohort, approximately 82% of patients were male, and the mean age was roughly 60 years with a range of about 23 to 79. Patients were allowed to have had prior anti-PD-1, anti-PD-L1 or anti-CTLA-4 therapy, and around 40% of the dose-escalation patients had previously received checkpoint inhibitors. Three dose-escalation patients achieved partial responses, one with hepatocellular carcinoma and two with cutaneous melanoma. Peripheral TCRbeta sequencing was intended to test whether TCR sequence diversity was altered and clonal T-cell expansion was caused by ivuxolimab. The paper describes the monotherapy dose-escalation part (N of about 54 patients) of the phase I trial of ivuxolimab. General conclusions and limits of the study: Clonal expansion of both CD4+ and CD8+ blood T cells was observed from baseline to week 6 at doses 0.1 to 3.0 mg/kg. Partial responders in the 0.1-3.0 mg/kg groups had among the lowest normalized peripheral clonal expansion, especially among CD8+ T cells. Low levels of normalized T-cell clonal expansion were also seen in some patients who did not respond. Antigen specificity was not determined for the clonally expanded peripheral T cells. After ivuxolimab, expanded clones were on average more numerous among CD8+ T cells than among CD4+ T cells.

On this clone: The specificity of this receptor is unknown. It has no much larger one-base neighbor in the sample; base qualities were not kept.

For sequencing of the TCRbeta CDR3 region, genomic DNA was extracted from the sorted cells. The immunoSEQ Assay was used for sequencing of TCRbeta CDR3 regions. TCRdb provides this immuneACCESS table in a form limited to in-frame rearrangements. Some clones are lacking; in checked studies, under half of them reflect an unresolved V gene, and why the rest are absent is not known. This sample holds 90,000 to 100,000 clones; approximately 86% were observed only once. The ten top clones hold 0.8% to 1% of the sample. Patients with a history of autoimmune disease or receiving systemic immunosuppression were excluded from the trial. Peripheral blood for TCR sequencing was collected from all dose cohorts at baseline, on cycle 4 day 1, and on cycle 7 day 1. Samples came from an open-label, multicenter, first-in-human phase I dose-escalation trial of ivuxolimab. Adults with locally advanced or metastatic melanoma, renal cell carcinoma, hepatocellular carcinoma or head and neck squamous cell carcinoma were enrolled in the trial. Before TCR sequencing, CD4+ and CD8+ T cells were separately sorted from peripheral blood.

The starting material was CD4+ or CD8+ T cells sorted from blood, obtained in a trial of the OX40 agonist ivuxolimab. This clonotype originated in an adult with an advanced solid tumor such as melanoma, head and neck, liver or kidney cancer.

The encoded CDR3 is CASSGQETQYF. The DNA reads TGTGCCAGCAGCGGACAAGAGACCCAGTACTTC. This receptor chain uses TRBV11-2 and TRBJ2-5; the D gene is not confidently resolved. Reading from cysteine to phenylalanine, the CDR3 counts 11 amino acids. Just CDR3 DNA is preserved here, 33 bases in frame from base 1. V and J lose 5 bases and 2 bases, and a span of 3 bases separates them. Per the germline V gene, SGHAT is the CDR1 and FQNNGV is the CDR2.